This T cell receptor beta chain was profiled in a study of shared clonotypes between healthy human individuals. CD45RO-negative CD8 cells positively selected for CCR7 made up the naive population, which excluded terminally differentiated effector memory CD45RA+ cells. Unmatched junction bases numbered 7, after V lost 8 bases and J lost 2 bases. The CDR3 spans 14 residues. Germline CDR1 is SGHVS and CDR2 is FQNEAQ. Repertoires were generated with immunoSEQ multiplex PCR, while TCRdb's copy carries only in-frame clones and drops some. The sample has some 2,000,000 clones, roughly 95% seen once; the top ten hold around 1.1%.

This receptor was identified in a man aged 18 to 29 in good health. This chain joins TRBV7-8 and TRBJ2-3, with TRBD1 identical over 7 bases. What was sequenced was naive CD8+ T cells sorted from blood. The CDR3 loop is CASREGANTDTQYF. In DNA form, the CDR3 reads TGTGCCAGCCGTGAGGGGGCCAACACAGATACGCAGTATTTT. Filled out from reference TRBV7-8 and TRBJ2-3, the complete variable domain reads GAGVSQSPRYKVAKRGQDVALRCDPISGHVSLFWYQQALGQGPEFLTYFQNEAQLDKSGLPSDRFFAERPEGSVSTLKIQRTQQEDSAVYLCASREGANTDTQYFGPGTRLTVL.